These T cell receptor beta chains were read from a single sample in a study of T-cell reconstitution after alpha-beta-depleted transplantation in children. Each CDR3 protein gets one entry after TCRdb re-called the PCR reads with MiXCR. The sample consists of a few hundred thousand distinct CDR3 sequences, about 40% of them appearing once. The specimen comprised PBMCs, sampled before TCRalphabeta/CD19-depleted stem cell transplant. These receptor sequences come from a girl aged 2 to 10 with aplastic anemia, due to receive a stem cell transplant. The CDR3 runs from the conserved cysteine through the conserved F or W. The D gene is left open where the match is weak. Where a row states a size, it is once, few, many or the class of an expanded clone; other rows omit it.

cdr3_nt	cdr3_aa	clone_size	v_call	j_call	d_call
TGTGCCAGCAGCCAAATGACAGGGTCAGGGGCAGAGACCCAGTACTTC	CASSQMTGSGAETQYF	few	TRBV7-9	TRBJ2-5	TRBD1
TGTGCCAGCAGTATACCCACAGATACGCAGTATTTT	CASSIPTDTQYF	.	TRBV6-2/TRBV6-3	TRBJ2-3	.
TGTGCCAGCAGCCCGACAGGCTGGGCGGATACGCAGTATTTT	CASSPTGWADTQYF	.	TRBV7-6	TRBJ2-3	.
TGTGCCAGCAGCCAGTTTTCACCGACCCCAGAGACCCAGTACTTC	CASSQFSPTPETQYF	many	TRBV3-1	TRBJ2-5	.
TGTGCCAGCAGCTTTAGGGAAGAAGATTTTAACTATGGCTACACCTTC	CASSFREEDFNYGYTF	.	TRBV7-9	TRBJ1-2	.
TGTGCCAGCAGCCTACCTTCAGCCTGGGGAGGGGCCAACGTCCTGACTTTC	CASSLPSAWGGANVLTF	.	TRBV14	TRBJ2-6	.
TGTGCCAGCAGCCCTGGACTAGCGGGAGTCAATGAGCAGTTCTTC	CASSPGLAGVNEQFF	few	TRBV3-1	TRBJ2-1	TRBD2
TGCAGTGCTAGAGGGGTGTGGGGGCGGGAGGGTCTAGATGAGCAGTTCTTC	CSARGVWGREGLDEQFF	few	TRBV20-1	TRBJ2-1	TRBD2
TGTGCCAGCACCAAACCGACAGGGAGCGGGGAGCTGTTTTTT	CASTKPTGSGELFF	.	TRBV6-1	TRBJ2-2	TRBD1
TGCAGTGCTAGGGGAGGGAGGGAGTGGGGCGAGCAGTACTTC	CSARGGREWGEQYF	.	TRBV20-1	TRBJ2-7	TRBD2
TGTGCCAGCAGTCCTAGATCCCTAAGCAACAATGAGCAGTTCTTC	CASSPRSLSNNEQFF	few	TRBV28	TRBJ2-1	.
TGTGCCAGCAGCATTGACAGTCCAGATACGCAGTATTTT	CASSIDSPDTQYF	.	TRBV9	TRBJ2-3	.
TGTGCCAGCTCCCTCCATGATTCACCCCTCCACTTT	CASSLHDSPLHF	few	TRBV18	TRBJ1-6	.
TGTGCCAGCCAGGGCAGGGATTATTTTGAGACCCAGTACTTC	CASQGRDYFETQYF	.	TRBV6-1	TRBJ2-5	.
TGCAGCGTTGCCGGCTTAGCGAACACCGGGGAGCTGTTTTTT	CSVAGLANTGELFF	once	TRBV29-1	TRBJ2-2	.